This TCR beta chain was recorded in a study of naive and memory T cell subsets. Four PCR rounds used nested alpha and beta constant region primers plus the SP2 primer. TCRdb re-analysed the 5' RACE reads in MiXCR, keeping a single row per CDR3 protein. The data hold about 62,000 distinct CDR3 sequences, with 8% observed a single time. A UMI-containing oligonucleotide was joined by 3' ligation to the TCR cDNA template. This TCR was sampled from a female donor in good health.

DNA for the CDR3: TGTGCCAGCAGCTGGGGTCCTAGCGGGAACTATGAGCAGTTCTTC. Its translation: CASSWGPSGNYEQFF. The gene calls are TRBV7-6 and TRBJ2-1; 9 nucleotides line up with TRBD2. The CDR3 totals 15 residues. V was pared by 4 bases and J by 8 bases, with 9 bases of the junction left unmatched. Germline V gene data show CDR1 as SGHVS and CDR2 as FNYEAQ.